This TCR beta chain was recovered during a study of blood T cell repertoires in COVID-19. About the study: The study drew acute and convalescent COVID-19 samples from the United States, Italy and Spain. Sources were T cells, B-cell-depleted T cells, or PBMCs; the material itself was cDNA or gDNA.

This CDR3 has 12 residues. V trimming: 4 bases; J trimming: 7 bases; junction bases outside the gene matches: 2. The germline V gene has CDR1 SGHRS and CDR2 YFSETQ. Profiling relied on immunoSEQ multiplex PCR, and the TCRdb table lists in-frame clones only, not all of them. The sample carries around 450,000 clones, about 85% recorded once. Donors in Cohort 3 counted as recovered after two negative PCRs, clearance, or symptom resolution. This clonotype was obtained from a young woman who had recovered from COVID-19. The sequenced sample was PBMCs or T cells enriched from blood (not recorded which). This chain joins TRBV5-1 and TRBJ2-7, with 10 positions matching TRBD2. The DNA for the CDR3 is TGCGCCAGCAGCCTACTAGCGGGGGAGCAGTACTTC. Protein product: CASSLLAGEQYF.